The next 24 T cell receptor beta chains were all read from a single sample in a study of blood T cell repertoires in COVID-19. Assay: immunoSEQ multiplex PCR; the TCRdb copy retains only in-frame clones and omits some. The table includes about 70,000 clones, 60% to 80% detected once. The sequenced material came from peripheral blood. The receptors stem from an older woman with acute or convalescent COVID-19.

This sequence joins TRBV10-3 and TRBJ2-4; TRBD2 aligns across 12 bases. The CDR3 is 18 residues long. CDR1 is ENHRY and CDR2 is SYGVKD in the germline V gene. The trim removed 5 bases at V and 1 base at J, leaving 9 bases unmatched. CDR3 loop: CAISSSGGAEVAKNIQYF. Here the CDR3 DNA reads TGTGCCATCAGTTCTAGCGGGGGGGCCGAGGTGGCCAAAAACATTCAGTACTTC.

The chain has TRBV19 and TRBJ2-2; a weak D match, TRBD1 (6 bases). The CDR3 contains 13 residues. CDR1 is LNHDA, CDR2 SQIVND, per germline (reference sequence). V was pared by 6 bases and J by 5 bases, with 10 bases between. As DNA, the CDR3 is TGTGCCAGTAGGGAAACAGGGACCGGGGAGCTGTTTTTT. Protein product: CASRETGTGELFF.

This clone was observed once. This sequence joins TRBV20-1 and TRBJ2-5; 13 bases are shared with TRBD2. CDR3 length: 16 amino acids. Losses at the gene ends were 3 bases for V and 2 bases for J; bases not matched to a gene: 6. Germline CDR1 and CDR2: DFQATT and SNEGSKA (reference sequence). The CDR3 is CSASRTSGGVQETQYF. In nucleotides, the CDR3 is TGCAGTGCTAGTCGGACTAGCGGGGGAGTACAAGAGACCCAGTACTTC.

The sample holds a few counts of this clone. The chain links TRBV2 to TRBJ2-1; TRBD2 might be the D (5 bases). The ends were cut back, 3 bases at V and 10 bases at J, with 13 bases in the middle. There are 13 residues in the CDR3. The germline V gene has CDR1 SNHLY and CDR2 FYNNEI. CDR3 bases: TGTGCCAGCAGTGATCCAGGCTCGGGGGAGCAGTTCTTC. It codes for CASSDPGSGEQFF. The variable domain in full, completed from reference TRBV2 and TRBJ2-1, reads EPEVTQTPSHQVTQMGQEVILRCVPISNHLYFYWYRQILGQKVEFLVSFYNNEISEKSEIFDDQFSVERPDGSNFTLKIRSTKLEDSAMYFCASSDPGSGEQFFGPGTRLTVL.

The table lists this clone with a count of one. V and J are TRBV6-4 and TRBJ1-1; a possible D gene is TRBD1 (5 bases). The CDR3 has 13 amino acids. V lost 2 bases and J lost 4, with 8 bases in between. The germline V gene has CDR1 MRHNA and CDR2 SNTAGT. The CDR3 DNA is TGTGCCAGCAGTGACCGGCAGGGCACTGAAGCTTTCTTT. It is translated as CASSDRQGTEAFF.

The rearrangement links TRBV10-3 to TRBJ2-5; maybe TRBD2 (6 bases). The CDR3 covers 14 residues. Germline V gene sequence: CDR1 ENHRY, CDR2 SYGVKD. V lost 0 bases and J 5 bases, leaving 10 bases between the germline ends. CDR3 in amino acids: CAISESASVETQYF. Here the CDR3 DNA reads TGTGCCATCAGTGAGTCGGCTAGCGTGGAGACCCAGTACTTC.

The V and J genes are TRBV30 and TRBJ2-2; D unclear. V lost 1 base and J lost 5, with 8 bases in between. Germline CDR1 reads GTSNPN; CDR2 reads SVGIG (reference sequence). CDR3 length equals 13 residues. DNA of the CDR3: TGTGCCTGGAGTGGGTTCGGGACCGGGGAGCTGTTTTTT. It translates to CAWSGFGTGELFF.

V gene TRBV4-1 combines with J gene TRBJ2-2, with 11 bases matching TRBD2. J was trimmed by 0 bases and V by 1 base; bases with no gene match: 7. Germline loops: CDR1 MGHRA, CDR2 YSYEKL. The CDR3 has 19 residues. The CDR3 DNA sequence: TGCGCCAGCAGCCAAGCGGGACTAGCGGCCTTTACGAACACCGGGGAGCTGTTTTTT. Translating gives CASSQAGLAAFTNTGELFF.

CDR3 protein: CATSRAEGARNEKLFF. DNA for the CDR3: TGTGCCACCAGCAGGGCTGAGGGGGCCCGTAATGAAAAACTGTTTTTT. V gene TRBV15 combines with J gene TRBJ1-4, with TRBD1 matching 7 bases. The V gene end was trimmed by 3 bases and the J gene end by 4 bases; junction bases not matched to a gene: 8. This CDR3 is built from 16 residues. Germline CDR1 reads LNHNV; CDR2 reads YYDKDF (reference sequence).

The chain carries TRBV5-4 and TRBJ1-5, with D possibly TRBD1 on 6 matching bases. The CDR3 is 15 amino acids. V lost 4 bases and J 0 bases, leaving 11 bases between the germline ends. Looked up from germline, CDR1 is SGHNT and CDR2 is YYREEE (reference sequence). The CDR3 protein is CASSTQGDSNQPQHF. CDR3 bases: TGTGCCAGCAGCACACAGGGTGATAGCAATCAGCCCCAGCATTTT.

The genes are TRBV12-5 and TRBJ2-5, with D possibly TRBD2 on 6 matching bases. CDR1 is LGHNT, CDR2 FRNRAP, per germline. V shed 3 bases and J shed 5 bases, with 13 bases lying between them. The CDR3 runs 14 residues. The DNA of the CDR3 is TGTGCTAGTGGTTTACCAACTAGCCGGGAGACCCAGTACTTC. It yields the protein CASGLPTSRETQYF.

V gene TRBV4-2 combines with J gene TRBJ1-3; D unclear. Germline values: CDR1 LGHNA, CDR2 YNFKEQ. Between the trimmed V and J ends, which lost 1 base and 4 bases, there was a span of 8 bases. The CDR3 length is 14 residues. The CDR3 sequence: CASSQAREGNTIYF. The CDR3 nucleotides read TGTGCCAGCAGCCAAGCCCGGGAGGGAAACACCATATATTTT.

The chain links TRBV2 to TRBJ1-1; the match to TRBD1 covers 7 bases. This CDR3 has 12 amino acids. V shed 6 bases and J 7 bases; nucleotides not matched to a gene: 5. Germline V gene lookup returns CDR1 SNHLY and CDR2 FYNNEI. CDR3 DNA: TGTGCCAGCAGCGGGAACAGGGGTGAAGCTTTCTTT. It translates to CASSGNRGEAFF.

The chain is built from TRBV6-5 and TRBJ1-4, with a tentative D call TRBD1 (5 bases). From germline, CDR1 is MNHEY and CDR2 SVGAGI. CDR3 length: 14 amino acids. Trimming took off 3 bases at V and 5 bases at J, with 10 bases between the two ends. As DNA, the CDR3 is TGTGCCAGCAGTTATGAGGCAGGGAATGAAAAACTGTTTTTT. This codes for CASSYEAGNEKLFF.

This chain uses TRBV24-1 with TRBJ2-3; 8 bases fit TRBD1. Germline lookup yields CDR1 KGHDR and CDR2 SFDVKD. The V segment lost 4 bases and the J segment 4 bases; nucleotides outside the gene matches: 6. The CDR3 extends over 15 amino acids. The CDR3 DNA reads TGTGCCACCAGTGACCCTGGACAGGGTCCAGATACGCAGTATTTT. Its protein product is CATSDPGQGPDTQYF.

This chain links TRBV10-3 with TRBJ2-3; 10 bases match TRBD2. Unmatched junction bases numbered 5, after V lost 7 bases and J lost 7 bases. Germline V gives CDR1 ENHRY, CDR2 SYGVKD. This CDR3 spans 13 amino acids. The chain's CDR3 is CAITSGGENTQYF. The DNA for the CDR3 is TGTGCCATCACGAGCGGGGGGGAAAATACGCAGTATTTT.

This CDR3 is CAWRWDRVNSPLHF. CDR3 in DNA: TGTGCCTGGAGATGGGACAGGGTCAATTCACCCCTCCACTTT. The chain recombines TRBV30 with TRBJ1-6; 9 positions agree with TRBD1. Germline V gene data show CDR1 as GTSNPN and CDR2 as SVGIG (reference sequence). This CDR3 is built from 14 residues. J was trimmed by 7 bases and V by 3 bases; bases with no gene match: 4.

The V gene is TRBV6-6, the J gene TRBJ1-4, with 12 bases identical to TRBD1. The CDR3 is made up of 14 amino acids. Looked up from germline, CDR1 is MNHNY and CDR2 is SVGAGI (reference sequence). Trimming removed 6 bases from V and 11 bases from J; junction bases left unmatched: 7. Written as DNA, the CDR3 is TGTGCCAGCAGAGGGGGACAGGGGGCATGGAAACTGTTTTTT. Translating gives CASRGGQGAWKLFF.

This clone came up once. The gene calls are TRBV6-1 and TRBJ2-3; D call uncertain. Per the germline V gene, CDR1 is MNHNS and CDR2 is SASEGT. The ends were cut back, 2 bases at V and 6 bases at J, with 6 bases in the middle. This CDR3 has 12 residues. CDR3 sequence reads: CASSELRDTQYF. CDR3 nucleotides: TGTGCCAGCAGTGAATTGCGGGATACGCAGTATTTT.

The chain combines TRBV6-6 with TRBJ1-3, with no clear D. The CDR3 has 11 residues. Trimming removed 6 bases at V and 9 bases at J, with 9 bases between. The germline gives CDR1 MNHNY, CDR2 SVGAGI (reference sequence). This chain's CDR3 is CASSPEGTIYF. The CDR3 bases are TGTGCCAGCAGCCCCGAGGGCACCATATATTTT.

The rearrangement uses TRBV18 and TRBJ2-7; TRBD2 aligns across 8 bases. CDR1 and CDR2 from the germline V gene are KGHSH and LQKENI. The CDR3 loop spans 16 amino acids. V shed 3 bases, J shed 0 bases, and the junction held 7 bases outside the gene matches. The CDR3 loop is CASSPRRLANSYEQYF. CDR3 bases: TGTGCCAGCTCACCTCGGCGACTAGCGAACTCCTACGAGCAGTACTTC.

This chain connects TRBV9 to TRBJ2-7; 7 positions match TRBD2. CDR1 is SGDLS and CDR2 is YYNGEE in the germline V gene. This CDR3 is 14 amino acids long. V lost 4 bases to trimming and J lost 1 base; unmatched junction nucleotides: 5. CDR3 nucleotide sequence: TGTGCCAGCAGCCCGCGGGGGAGATCCTACGAGCAGTACTTC. It yields the protein CASSPRGRSYEQYF. Full variable domain (missing parts from reference TRBV9 and TRBJ2-7): DSGVTQTPKHLITATGQRVTLRCSPRSGDLSVYWYQQSLDQGLQFLIQYYNGEERAKGNILERFSAQQFPDLHSELNLSSLELGDSALYFCASSPRGRSYEQYFGPGTRLTVT.

V usage is TRBV5-4 and J usage is TRBJ2-7; no clear D gene. CDR1 SGHNT and CDR2 YYREEE come from the germline V gene (reference sequence). V lost 5 bases and J 5 bases, leaving 14 bases between the germline ends. This CDR3 contains 13 residues. CDR3 in amino acids: CASSSRVGDEQYF. The CDR3, as DNA: TGTGCCAGCAGTTCCCGGGTCGGCGACGAGCAGTACTTC.

The rearrangement links TRBV7-2 to TRBJ2-5; D ambiguous. CDR1 is SGHTA and CDR2 is FQGNSA in the germline V gene. The length of the CDR3 is 13 residues. V was pared by 6 bases and J by 2 bases, with 10 bases between. In DNA form, the CDR3 reads TGTGCCAGCAGTCCCAGTCAGCAAGAGACCCAGTACTTC. This encodes CASSPSQQETQYF.